A single T cell receptor (beta chain) is shown here with its context. V lost 6 bases and J 4 bases, leaving 12 bases between the germline ends. This CDR3 region has 13 residues. The germline V gene encodes CDR1 MNHEY and CDR2 SMNVEV (reference sequence). Produced via immunoSEQ multiplex PCR; TCRdb's table is partial and in-frame only. Among 99,000 or so clones listed, roughly 86% were seen once. The data stem from a study of cytomegalovirus exposure and HLA in healthy donors. The receptor's source is a woman younger than 30 in good health and CMV-seropositive. Material for sequencing was PBMCs. The chain links TRBV27 to TRBJ1-1, with D possibly TRBD1 on 6 matching bases. CDR3 protein: CASRSRDITEAFF. Here the CDR3 DNA reads TGTGCCAGCAGAAGCCGGGACATCACTGAAGCTTTCTTT.